The next 5 T cell receptor beta chains were all read from a single sample in a study of CD8 T cells in ankylosing spondylitis. MiXCR, applied by TCRdb to the 5' RACE reads, yields one record per CDR3 protein. The data contain roughly 30,000 distinct CDR3 sequences, approximately 28% of them singletons. The sequencing input was synovial fluid, either unsorted or a sorted T cell fraction (not recorded which). Receptors were obtained from a male donor with ankylosing spondylitis.

The J gene is TRBJ2-4, the V gene TRBV20-1, with 7 positions matching TRBD2. The germline gives CDR1 DFQATT, CDR2 SNEGSKA (reference sequence). Trimming at V came to 1 base and at J to 1 base, leaving 10 bases not matched to a gene. The CDR3 is 17 residues long. Written as DNA, the CDR3 is TGCAGTGCTAGAGTCCCGGTGGGAGGGGAGGCCAAAAACATTCAGTACTTC. It is translated as CSARVPVGGEAKNIQYF.

The sample holds a few counts of this clonotype. The chain combines TRBV24-1 with TRBJ2-2, with D tentatively TRBD2 (5 bases). Trimming cost V 12 bases and J 3 bases, with 10 bases left between them. Looked up from germline, CDR1 is KGHDR and CDR2 is SFDVKD. The CDR3 consists of 12 residues. CDR3 sequence (DNA): TGTGCCGCCGGGGTGGACACCGGGGAGCTGTTTTTT. It specifies CAAGVDTGELFF.

V is TRBV20-1 and J is TRBJ2-7, with a tentative D call TRBD1 (7 bases). The V end lost 7 bases, the J end lost 2 bases, and 18 bases lay between the germline ends. Per germline, CDR1 DFQATT and CDR2 SNEGSKA (reference sequence). The CDR3 consists of 14 residues. The CDR3 DNA reads TGCAGTGTTCGGGAGCCAGGGACAGCCTACGAGCAGTACTTC. Translating it yields CSVREPGTAYEQYF.

This clonotype has more than one count but fewer than ten. The rearrangement joins TRBV11-2 to TRBJ2-1; 10 positions match TRBD2. The trim removed 1 base at V and 5 bases at J, leaving 11 bases unmatched. Germline V gene lookup returns CDR1 SGHAT and CDR2 FQNNGV. This CDR3 comprises 18 residues. CDR3 protein: CASSLGAGGRAWDNEQFF. In DNA, the CDR3 is TGTGCCAGCAGCTTAGGAGCGGGAGGGAGGGCTTGGGACAATGAGCAGTTCTTC.

This clonotype has more than one count but fewer than ten. For the CDR3, the DNA is TGTGCCAGCAGTTACCGCGGACAGGGGGAAGGCTACACCTTC. This codes for CASSYRGQGEGYTF. V is TRBV6-5 and J is TRBJ1-2; 10 bases map to TRBD1. The CDR3 loop spans 14 amino acids. The V gene end was trimmed by 2 bases and the J gene end by 8 bases; junction bases not matched to a gene: 5. The germline V gene encodes CDR1 MNHEY and CDR2 SVGAGI.